Below are 23 T cell receptor beta chains sequenced from a single sample in a study of T cell clones after liver transplantation (dated by TCRdb to 2018 to 2020). The receptor library was made with the immunoSEQ multiplex PCR assay. TCRdb re-hosts the immuneACCESS table, in-frame sequences only. Its copies lack some clones; in the studies checked, an unresolved V gene accounts for under half of them, and the cause for the rest is not known. This sample gives around 80,000 clones in total; roughly 80% of them show up just once. Approximately 0.43% of the sample is taken by the ten largest. Source: CD4+ T cells from blood, taken just over 45 months after liver transplant. The receptors originated from a human patient who received a liver transplant. Because of the transplant, the T cells may be the graft donor's rather than the patient's own.

The chain links TRBV18 to TRBJ1-5; tentatively, D is TRBD1 (5 bases). The length of the CDR3 is 15 residues. Germline CDR1 KGHSH, CDR2 LQKENI. Trimming shortened V by 4 bases and J by 6 bases, and 16 bases separated the two germline ends. This CDR3 reads CASSLGQGVSQPQHF. Written as DNA, the CDR3 is TGTGCCAGCTCACTGGGGCAGGGTGTATCTCAGCCCCAGCATTTT.

V and J are TRBV5-4 and TRBJ1-5; D is unclear. The germline gives CDR1 SGHNT, CDR2 YYREEE (reference sequence). V lost 1 base to trimming and J lost 11 bases, with 10 bases between them. The CDR3 loop spans 12 amino acids. The CDR3 sequence: CASSLNFGAQHF. The CDR3 bases are TGTGCCAGCAGCTTGAATTTTGGAGCCCAGCATTTT.

The rearrangement joins TRBV5-1 to TRBJ2-7, with TRBD1 matching over 8 bases. This CDR3 contains 14 residues. The V gene end was trimmed by 0 bases and the J gene end by 6 bases; junction bases not matched to a gene: 5. Germline CDR1 reads SGHRS; CDR2 reads YFSETQ. The CDR3: CASSLVAGGREQYF. The CDR3 DNA reads as TGCGCCAGCAGCTTGGTGGCAGGGGGCCGCGAGCAGTACTTC.

The chain links TRBV6-1 to TRBJ2-7; no definite D call. V was trimmed by 10 bases and J by 4 bases, leaving 11 bases between them. The germline gives CDR1 MNHNS, CDR2 SASEGT. This CDR3 spans 11 amino acids. The CDR3 spells CATQLYYEQYF. The CDR3 bases are TGTGCCACCCAACTCTATTACGAGCAGTACTTC.

The chain has TRBV9 and TRBJ1-4; 7 nucleotides match TRBD1. This CDR3 has 15 residues. Unmatched junction bases numbered 10, after V lost 3 bases and J lost 8 bases. Germline CDR1 is SGDLS and CDR2 is YYNGEE. CDR3 coding DNA: TGTGCCAGCAGCGCCCAGGGACAGCCAGGGGAAAAACTGTTTTTT. Residues: CASSAQGQPGEKLFF.

The chain couples TRBV5-8 to TRBJ1-5; 10 bases match TRBD1. The germline V gene has CDR1 SGHTS and CDR2 YDEGEE. J lost 0 bases, V lost 4 bases, and 4 bases had no gene match. This CDR3 has 16 residues. CDR3 sequence: CASSPGTGDSNQPQHF. The CDR3 DNA follows: TGTGCCAGCAGCCCTGGGACAGGGGATAGCAATCAGCCCCAGCATTTT. The entire variable domain, with the rest obtained from reference TRBV5-8 and TRBJ1-5, is as follows: EAGVTQSPTHLIKTRGQQATLRCSPISGHTSVYWYQQALGLGLQFLLWYDEGEERNRGNFPPRFSGRQFPNYSSELNVNALELEDSALYLCASSPGTGDSNQPQHFGDGTRLSIL.

The chain is built from TRBV7-9 and TRBJ2-2, with TRBD2 identical over 9 bases. Germline trimming cut 8 bases from V and 5 bases from J; bases unmatched to any gene: 3. The CDR3 consists of 13 residues. The germline gives CDR1 SEHNR, CDR2 FQNEAQ (reference sequence). CDR3 coding DNA: TGTGCCAGCGAAAGCGGGAGGACCGGGGAGCTGTTTTTT. Translation gives CASESGRTGELFF.

V is TRBV28 and J is TRBJ2-3, with TRBD2 matching over 8 bases. CDR1 is MDHEN, CDR2 SYDVKM, per germline. The V gene end was trimmed by 6 bases and the J gene end by 1 base; junction bases not matched to a gene: 3. The CDR3 consists of 14 residues. The CDR3 loop reads CASSLTSGTDTQYF. For the CDR3, the DNA is TGTGCCAGCAGCCTGACTAGCGGCACAGATACGCAGTATTTT. Full variable domain (missing parts from reference TRBV28 and TRBJ2-3): DVKVTQSSRYLVKRTGEKVFLECVQDMDHENMFWYRQDPGLGLRLIYFSYDVKMKEKGDIPEGYSVSREKKERFSLILESASTNQTSMYLCASSLTSGTDTQYFGPGTRLTVL.

V is TRBV19 and J is TRBJ2-1, with TRBD2 matching over 8 bases. The CDR3 spans 16 residues. Germline-derived CDR1 and CDR2 are LNHDA and SQIVND (reference sequence). The V segment lost 8 bases and the J segment 0 bases; nucleotides outside the gene matches: 9. The CDR3, as DNA: TGTGCCAGTTATCCGGGACTAGGGAGCTCCTACAATGAGCAGTTCTTC. It specifies CASYPGLGSSYNEQFF.

Comment on this clone: A junction end diverges from the germline sequence, so it may reflect a read error. CDR3 sequence: CASNVAGVYNERFF. CDR3 sequence (DNA): TGTGCCAGCAATGTAGCGGGAGTTTACAATGAGCGGTTCTTC. The chain carries TRBV2 and TRBJ2-1; 9 nucleotides line up with TRBD2. This CDR3 is 14 amino acids long. Germline assignment: CDR1 SNHLY and CDR2 FYNNEI.

This chain joins TRBV15 and TRBJ2-1; 7 nucleotides match TRBD2. Looked up from germline, CDR1 is LNHNV and CDR2 is YYDKDF (reference sequence). CDR3 length equals 16 residues. J was trimmed by 5 bases and V by 0 bases; bases with no gene match: 7. The CDR3 nucleotides read TGTGCCACCAGCAGAGATCACGGGGAGGGAGACAATGAGCAGTTCTTC. It codes for CATSRDHGEGDNEQFF.

V usage is TRBV19 and J usage is TRBJ1-5, with 8 bases aligning to TRBD1. Germline V gives CDR1 LNHDA, CDR2 SQIVND (reference sequence). V trimming: 7 bases; J trimming: 1 base; junction bases outside the gene matches: 6. CDR3 length equals 15 residues. In DNA, the CDR3 is TGTGCCAGTACAGGGGGCGGATGGAGCAATCAGCCCCAGCATTTT. Translating gives CASTGGGWSNQPQHF.

V is TRBV6-1 and J is TRBJ1-4; TRBD1 is a possible D gene (5 bases). The CDR3 has 16 residues. Germline V gives CDR1 MNHNS, CDR2 SASEGT. Trimming shortened V by 0 bases and J by 3 bases, and 11 bases separated the two germline ends. The CDR3 DNA reads TGTGCCAGCAGTGAAGCGCTCAGGGCCCCTAATGAAAAACTGTTTTTT. Its translation: CASSEALRAPNEKLFF.

The chain couples TRBV6-4 to TRBJ2-7; D gene uncertain. CDR1 is MRHNA and CDR2 is SNTAGT in the germline V gene. This CDR3 has 12 residues. The V and J ends lost 5 bases and 3 bases respectively, with 8 bases between them. CDR3 nucleotide sequence: TGTGCCAGCAGTTCCTTGATCTACGAGCAGTACTTC. Protein sequence: CASSSLIYEQYF.

The chain joins TRBV15 to TRBJ2-1; D gene unclear. The V gene's germline CDR1 is LNHNV and CDR2 YYDKDF (reference sequence). V was trimmed by 0 bases and J by 6 bases, leaving 9 bases between them. The CDR3 has 14 residues. Written as DNA, the CDR3 is TGTGCCACCAGCAGAGATCAACCCCCCAATGAGCAGTTCTTC. Amino acids: CATSRDQPPNEQFF.

The V and J genes are TRBV4-2 and TRBJ1-4; unclear D gene. Looked up from germline, CDR1 is LGHNA and CDR2 is YNFKEQ. CDR3 length: 13 amino acids. Trimming cost V 7 bases and J 0 bases, with 6 bases left between them. CDR3 nucleotide sequence: TGTGCCAGCAAACCGTCAACTAATGAAAAACTGTTTTTT. It specifies CASKPSTNEKLFF.

This chain uses TRBV7-9 with TRBJ1-2, with D hard to call. There are 15 residues in the CDR3. Germline CDR1 and CDR2: SEHNR and FQNEAQ (reference sequence). V gave up 3 bases and J gave up 6 bases, with 17 bases separating them. The CDR3, as DNA: TGTGCCAGCAGCTTTTGGGAAAACCCGGAGGATGGCTACACCTTC. This gives the protein CASSFWENPEDGYTF.

The gene calls are TRBV5-1 and TRBJ2-3; D may be TRBD2 (5 bases). The V and J ends lost 2 bases and 0 bases respectively, with 13 bases between them. The germline V gene encodes CDR1 SGHRS and CDR2 YFSETQ. CDR3 length: 16 residues. DNA for the CDR3: TGCGCCAGCAGCTTCGTTTTTGGCGGGAGCACAGATACGCAGTATTTT. Amino acid sequence: CASSFVFGGSTDTQYF. Combining the CDR3 with reference TRBV5-1 and TRBJ2-3 gives the whole variable domain KAGVTQTPRYLIKTRGQQVTLSCSPISGHRSVSWYQQTPGQGLQFLFEYFSETQRNKGNFPGRFSGRQFSNSRSEMNVSTLELGDSALYLCASSFVFGGSTDTQYFGPGTRLTVL.

The chain employs TRBV9 and TRBJ2-2, with TRBD2 matching over 8 bases. The V segment lost 3 bases and the J segment 8 bases; nucleotides outside the gene matches: 15. The CDR3 runs 17 residues. CDR1 SGDLS and CDR2 YYNGEE come from the germline V gene. The CDR3: CASSAPSGAGVLGELFF. The DNA for the CDR3 is TGTGCCAGCAGCGCCCCCTCCGGAGCGGGAGTGTTGGGGGAGCTGTTTTTT.

V and J are TRBV6-6 and TRBJ2-1, with 7 bases aligning to TRBD2. The CDR3 runs 16 residues. Trimming at V came to 5 bases and at J to 6 bases, leaving 13 bases not matched to a gene. Germline CDR1 MNHNY, CDR2 SVGAGI (reference sequence). CDR3 nucleotides: TGTGCCAGCAGTGCCCGGGGGGAGGGGCGCTTCAATGAGCAGTTCTTC. This sequence encodes CASSARGEGRFNEQFF.

The V call is TRBV6-1, the J call TRBJ1-2, with D possibly TRBD1 on 6 matching bases. Germline assignment: CDR1 MNHNS and CDR2 SASEGT. The CDR3 is 14 residues long. The ends were cut back, 2 bases at V and 5 bases at J, with 12 bases in the middle. The CDR3 nucleotides read TGTGCCAGCAGTGAACAGGGGACTTATTATGGCTACACCTTC. It is translated as CASSEQGTYYGYTF.

CDR3 residues: CASSLSTVEATRRGGYTF. In DNA, the CDR3 is TGTGCCAGCAGTTTATCCACAGTGGAGGCAACGAGGAGGGGTGGCTACACCTTC. The V and J genes are TRBV27 and TRBJ1-2; TRBD1 might be the D (5 bases). The CDR3 is made up of 18 amino acids. Germline V gene sequence: CDR1 MNHEY, CDR2 SMNVEV (reference sequence). V was pared by 0 bases and J by 7 bases, with 24 bases between.

The chain combines TRBV5-1 with TRBJ2-4; D unclear. This CDR3 has 15 amino acids. The V gene's germline CDR1 is SGHRS and CDR2 YFSETQ. The ends were cut back, 6 bases at V and 7 bases at J, with 20 bases in the middle. CDR3 sequence reads: CASTHGDPTFNIQYF. As DNA, the CDR3 is TGCGCCAGCACTCACGGAGACCCGACCTTTAACATTCAGTACTTC.